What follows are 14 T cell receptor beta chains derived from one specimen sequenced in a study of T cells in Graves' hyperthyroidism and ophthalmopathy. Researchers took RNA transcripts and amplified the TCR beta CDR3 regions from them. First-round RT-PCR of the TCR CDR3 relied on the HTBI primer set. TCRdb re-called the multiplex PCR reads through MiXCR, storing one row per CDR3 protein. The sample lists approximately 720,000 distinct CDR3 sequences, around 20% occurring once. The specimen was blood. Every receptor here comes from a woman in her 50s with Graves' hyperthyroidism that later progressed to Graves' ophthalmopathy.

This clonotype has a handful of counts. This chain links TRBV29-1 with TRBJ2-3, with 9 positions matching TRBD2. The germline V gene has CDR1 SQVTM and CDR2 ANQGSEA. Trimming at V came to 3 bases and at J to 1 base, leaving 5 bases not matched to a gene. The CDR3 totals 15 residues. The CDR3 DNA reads TGCAGCGTTGAGCATCTAGCGGGGCGCACAGATACGCAGTATTTT. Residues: CSVEHLAGRTDTQYF.

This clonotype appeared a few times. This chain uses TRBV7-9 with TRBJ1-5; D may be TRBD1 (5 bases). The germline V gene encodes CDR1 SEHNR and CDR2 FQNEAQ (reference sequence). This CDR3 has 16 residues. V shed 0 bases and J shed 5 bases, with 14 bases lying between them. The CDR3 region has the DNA TGTGCCAGCAGCTTAGCGGGGGGGTGGCTGGATCAGCCCCAGCATTTT. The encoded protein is CASSLAGGWLDQPQHF.

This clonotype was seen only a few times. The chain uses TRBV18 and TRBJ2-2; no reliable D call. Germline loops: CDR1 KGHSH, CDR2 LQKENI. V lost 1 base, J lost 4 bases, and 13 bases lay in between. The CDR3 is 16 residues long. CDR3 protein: CASSPLYGLGTGELFF. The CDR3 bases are TGTGCCAGCTCACCACTTTATGGATTAGGCACCGGGGAGCTGTTTTTT.

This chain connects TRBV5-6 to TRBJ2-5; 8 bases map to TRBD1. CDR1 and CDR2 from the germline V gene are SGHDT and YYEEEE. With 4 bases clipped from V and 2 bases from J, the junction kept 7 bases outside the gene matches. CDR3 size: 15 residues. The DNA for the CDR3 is TGTGCCAGCAGCCGGACAGGGAGGCGACAAGAGACCCAGTACTTC. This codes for CASSRTGRRQETQYF.

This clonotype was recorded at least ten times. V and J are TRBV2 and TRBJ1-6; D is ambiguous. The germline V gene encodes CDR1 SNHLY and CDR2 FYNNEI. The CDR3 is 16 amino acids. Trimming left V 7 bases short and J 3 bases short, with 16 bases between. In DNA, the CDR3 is TGTGCCAGCACCGAACCTCTGGGCAACTATAATTCACCCCTCCACTTT. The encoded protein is CASTEPLGNYNSPLHF.

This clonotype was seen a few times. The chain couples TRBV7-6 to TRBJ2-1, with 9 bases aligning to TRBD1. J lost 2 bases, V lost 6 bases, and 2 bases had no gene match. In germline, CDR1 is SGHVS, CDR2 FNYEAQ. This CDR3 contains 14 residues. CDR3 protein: CASRGQGPYNEQFF. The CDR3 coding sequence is TGTGCCAGCAGGGGACAGGGACCCTACAATGAGCAGTTCTTC.

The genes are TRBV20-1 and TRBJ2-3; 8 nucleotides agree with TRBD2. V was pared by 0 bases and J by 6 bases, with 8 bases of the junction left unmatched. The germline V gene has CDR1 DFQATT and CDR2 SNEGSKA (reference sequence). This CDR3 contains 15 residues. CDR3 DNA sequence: TGCAGTGCTAGAGATACCCGGGGGGGGTATGATACGCAGTATTTT. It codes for CSARDTRGGYDTQYF.

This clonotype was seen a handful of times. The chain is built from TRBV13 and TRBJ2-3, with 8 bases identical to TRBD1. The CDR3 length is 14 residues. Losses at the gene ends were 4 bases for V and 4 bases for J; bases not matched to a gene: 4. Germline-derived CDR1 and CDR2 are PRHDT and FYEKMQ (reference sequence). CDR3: CASSSRGRSDTQYF. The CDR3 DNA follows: TGTGCCAGCAGCTCCAGGGGGCGGTCAGATACGCAGTATTTT.

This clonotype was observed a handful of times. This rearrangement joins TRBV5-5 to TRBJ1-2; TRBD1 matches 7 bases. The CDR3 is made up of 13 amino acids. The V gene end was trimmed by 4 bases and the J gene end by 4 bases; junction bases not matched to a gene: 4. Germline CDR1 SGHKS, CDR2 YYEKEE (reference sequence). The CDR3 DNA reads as TGTGCCAGCAGCAGGGGGACAGCCTATGGCTACACCTTC. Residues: CASSRGTAYGYTF.

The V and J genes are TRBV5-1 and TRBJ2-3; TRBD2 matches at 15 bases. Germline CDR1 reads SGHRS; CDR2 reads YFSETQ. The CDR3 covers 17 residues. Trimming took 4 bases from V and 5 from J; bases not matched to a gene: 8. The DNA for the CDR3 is TGCGCCAGCAGCCCCCGGACTAGCGGGGGGGCTGAAGATACGCAGTATTTT. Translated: CASSPRTSGGAEDTQYF.

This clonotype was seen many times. DNA of the CDR3: TGTGCCAGTCGCGACAGGGGGCAGTTGCTCTATGAGCAGTTCTTC. Translation gives CASRDRGQLLYEQFF. This chain connects TRBV2 to TRBJ2-1, with TRBD1 matching 10 bases. From germline, CDR1 is SNHLY and CDR2 FYNNEI. The CDR3 consists of 15 residues. Trimming removed 9 bases from V and 8 bases from J; junction bases left unmatched: 13.

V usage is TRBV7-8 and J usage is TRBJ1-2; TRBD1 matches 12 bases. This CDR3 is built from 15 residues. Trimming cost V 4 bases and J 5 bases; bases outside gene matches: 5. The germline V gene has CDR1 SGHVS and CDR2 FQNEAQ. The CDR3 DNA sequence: TGTGCCAGCAGCTCCGGGACAGGGGGCGGATATGGCTACACCTTC. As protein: CASSSGTGGGYGYTF.

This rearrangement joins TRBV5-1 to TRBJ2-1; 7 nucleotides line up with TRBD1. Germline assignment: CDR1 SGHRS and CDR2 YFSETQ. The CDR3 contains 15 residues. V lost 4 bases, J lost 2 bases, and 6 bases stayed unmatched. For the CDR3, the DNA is TGCGCCAGCAGCCTTTGGGACAGCCCCTACAATGAGCAGTTCTTC. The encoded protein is CASSLWDSPYNEQFF.

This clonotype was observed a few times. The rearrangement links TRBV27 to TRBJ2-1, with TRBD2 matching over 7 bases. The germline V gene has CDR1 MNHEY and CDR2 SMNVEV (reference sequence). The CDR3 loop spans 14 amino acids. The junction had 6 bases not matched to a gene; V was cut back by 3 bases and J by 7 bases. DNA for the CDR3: TGTGCCAGCAGTTTTGGGCTAGCGGTTAATGAGCAGTTCTTC. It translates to CASSFGLAVNEQFF.